Shown below are 28 T cell receptor beta chains from a single sample sequenced in a study of blood T cell repertoires in COVID-19 (dated by TCRdb to between 2020 and 2021). The library was prepared using the immunoSEQ multiplex PCR assay. TCRdb stores this immuneACCESS table with in-frame sequences only. Part of the clones is absent; in the studies checked, under half of the shortfall reflects unresolved V genes, and no reason is known for the rest. The sample table records 150,000 to 180,000 clones; 65% to 90% of these occur just once. 9.5% to 13% of the sample comes from the top ten. The material sequenced was peripheral blood. The receptor set was obtained from a woman in her fifties or sixties with COVID-19, enrolled during active disease.

This chain joins TRBV6-5 and TRBJ2-2; 8 nucleotides agree with TRBD1. The V and J ends lost 11 bases and 1 base, in that order; junction bases with no gene match: 9. Germline V lookup: CDR1 MNHEY, CDR2 SVGAGI. The CDR3 is made up of 15 amino acids. Written as DNA, the CDR3 is TGTGCCTACAATACCGGGACAGGGAACACCGGGGAGCTGTTTTTT. Translated: CAYNTGTGNTGELFF.

This clone has only one observation. The chain couples TRBV7-3 to TRBJ1-2, with unresolved D. V was clipped by 5 bases and J by 8 bases, with 15 bases between them. This CDR3 contains 13 residues. Germline loops: CDR1 SGHTA, CDR2 FQGTGA. The CDR3, as DNA: TGTGCCAGCAGCCCACTGCCCCGGTCAGGCTACACCTTC. It translates to CASSPLPRSGYTF.

The J gene is TRBJ1-1, the V gene TRBV2; D gene uncertain. From germline, CDR1 is SNHLY and CDR2 FYNNEI. This CDR3 contains 12 residues. V was pared by 1 base and J by 7 bases, with 7 bases between. The CDR3 reads CASSEDRGEAFF. The CDR3 coding sequence is TGTGCCAGCAGTGAAGACCGGGGTGAAGCTTTCTTT.

CDR3 in DNA: TGTGCCAGCAGCTTGGGTGGGACTAGCGGGAGCGCCAATGAGCAGTTCTTC. This sequence encodes CASSLGGTSGSANEQFF. This sequence joins TRBV7-2 and TRBJ2-1; TRBD2 agrees at 14 bases. Looked up from germline, CDR1 is SGHTA and CDR2 is FQGNSA. The CDR3 length is 17 residues. Losses at the gene ends were 3 bases for V and 6 bases for J; bases not matched to a gene: 7. Full variable domain (outside the CDR3, taken from reference TRBV7-2 and TRBJ2-1): GAGVSQSPSNKVTEKGKDVELRCDPISGHTALYWYRQSLGQGLEFLIYFQGNSAPDKSGLPSDRFSAERTGGSVSTLTIQRTQQEDSAVYLCASSLGGTSGSANEQFFGPGTRLTVL.

The chain is built from TRBV6-1 and TRBJ1-5, with TRBD1 identical over 11 bases. The CDR3 is 18 amino acids. V was pared by 4 bases and J by 6 bases, with 14 bases of the junction left unmatched. The germline V gene has CDR1 MNHNS and CDR2 SASEGT. CDR3 amino acids: CASSAGDLGQGARQPQHF. The CDR3 nucleotides are TGTGCCAGCAGTGCGGGAGACCTAGGACAGGGGGCGCGTCAGCCCCAGCATTTT.

The chain is built from TRBV2 and TRBJ2-5; possible D gene TRBD2, 7 bases. CDR3 length: 14 amino acids. V was shortened by 6 bases and J by 5 bases, with 16 bases between the two germline ends. Germline V gives CDR1 SNHLY, CDR2 FYNNEI. CDR3 sequence reads: CASRSWGGGETQYF. CDR3 sequence (DNA): TGTGCCAGCAGGAGTTGGGGAGGGGGTGAGACCCAGTACTTC. Full variable domain (remainder filled in from reference TRBV2 and TRBJ2-5): EPEVTQTPSHQVTQMGQEVILRCVPISNHLYFYWYRQILGQKVEFLVSFYNNEISEKSEIFDDQFSVERPDGSNFTLKIRSTKLEDSAMYFCASRSWGGGETQYFGPGTRLLVL.

V gene TRBV6-5 combines with J gene TRBJ1-2, with D tentatively TRBD1 (6 bases). CDR1 and CDR2 (germline): MNHEY, SVGAGI. The CDR3 totals 14 residues. Between the trimmed V and J ends, which lost 5 bases and 2 bases, there was a span of 12 bases. CDR3 sequence reads: CASSRTGINYGYTF. The DNA for the CDR3 is TGTGCCAGCAGTCGTACAGGGATCAACTATGGCTACACCTTC.

The V and J genes are TRBV2 and TRBJ1-5, with D perhaps TRBD1 (6 bases). The CDR3 is made up of 14 amino acids. The germline V gene encodes CDR1 SNHLY and CDR2 FYNNEI. V shed 2 bases and J shed 2 bases, with 7 bases lying between them. The CDR3 DNA follows: TGTGCCAGCAGTGAAAACAGGGGCAATCAGCCCCAGCATTTT. Translated, it gives CASSENRGNQPQHF.

CDR3 loop: CASSRTDRGTEAFF. The CDR3 DNA follows: TGTGCCAGCAGCCGAACGGATAGGGGGACTGAAGCTTTCTTT. The chain has TRBV5-4 and TRBJ1-1, with D possibly being TRBD1 (6 bases). The CDR3 runs 14 residues. Germline CDR1 SGHNT, CDR2 YYREEE (reference sequence). V shed 4 bases and J shed 5 bases, with 15 bases lying between them.

The CDR3, as DNA: TGTGCCTCCACGGTGGACCGGGGGGGCTTGGAGACCCAGTACTTC. It encodes CASTVDRGGLETQYF. The chain carries TRBV3-1 (or the pseudogene TRBV3-2) and TRBJ2-5, with 8 bases matching TRBD2. V trimming: 11 bases; J trimming: 5 bases; junction bases outside the gene matches: 16. This CDR3 spans 15 amino acids. The V gene's germline CDR1 is LGHDT and CDR2 YNNKEL (reference sequence).

This chain uses TRBV29-1 with TRBJ1-1, with unresolved D. Germline loops: CDR1 SQVTM, CDR2 ANQGSEA. The CDR3 loop spans 14 amino acids. Deletions cut 4 bases from V and 0 bases from J, with 12 bases between. The CDR3 bases are TGCAGCGTTGGACGAGGGCCTTTGAACACTGAAGCTTTCTTT. Amino acid sequence: CSVGRGPLNTEAFF.

This clone was picked up one time. This chain links TRBV12-3 or TRBV12-4 with TRBJ1-1; TRBD1 matches 10 bases. V was pared by 10 bases and J by 5 bases, with 7 bases of the junction left unmatched. The CDR3 is 13 residues long. DNA for the CDR3: TGTGCCAACCGACAGGGGGCGCAGACTGAAGCTTTCTTT. Translation: CANRQGAQTEAFF.

The chain couples TRBV6-5 to TRBJ2-3, with D maybe TRBD1 (6 bases). With 6 bases removed from V and 3 bases from J, the gap between germline ends came to 13 bases. CDR3 length: 14 amino acids. The germline V gene has CDR1 MNHEY and CDR2 SVGAGI. This CDR3 is CASRLRGTTDTQYF. CDR3 DNA: TGTGCCAGCAGATTAAGGGGGACGACAGATACGCAGTATTTT.

The rearrangement uses TRBV21-1 and TRBJ1-1; the table's D call of TRBD1 was not tested on the DNA. TRBV21-1 is marked as a pseudogene. This CDR3 spans 12 amino acids. CDR3 DNA: TGTGCCAGCAGCAAAGACAGGACCAAAGCTTTCTTT. It encodes CASSKDRTKAFF.

This sequence joins TRBV3-1 (or the pseudogene TRBV3-2) and TRBJ1-3; no clear D gene. The CDR3 sequence is 15 residues long. Trimming took 1 base from V and 2 from J, leaving 9 bases between them. Germline CDR1 and CDR2: LGHDT and YNNKEL (reference sequence). CDR3 loop: CASSQGAPTGNTIYF. For the CDR3, the DNA is TGTGCCAGCAGCCAAGGGGCTCCTACTGGAAACACCATATATTTT.

This rearrangement joins TRBV20-1 to TRBJ2-7; tentatively, D is TRBD2 (5 bases). The CDR3 runs 11 residues. The germline gives CDR1 DFQATT, CDR2 SNEGSKA (reference sequence). V lost 7 bases, J lost 7 bases, and 14 bases lay in between. The CDR3 here is CSGLLGWEQYF. DNA for the CDR3: TGCAGTGGACTACTAGGGTGGGAGCAGTACTTC.

This clone has just a few counts. V usage is TRBV6-2 or TRBV6-3 and J usage is TRBJ2-7; 11 nucleotides match TRBD2. V was clipped by 6 bases and J by 5 bases; unmatched bases: 12. The CDR3 contains 16 residues. Germline CDR1 and CDR2: MNHEY and SVGEGT. DNA for the CDR3: TGTGCCAGCAGCAGGGGGGCTAGCGGGAGGTCCCACGAGCAGTACTTC. Protein sequence: CASSRGASGRSHEQYF.

V is TRBV10-2 and J is TRBJ1-5, with 12 bases identical to TRBD1. Germline assignment: CDR1 WSHSY and CDR2 SAAADI. V lost 10 bases, J lost 2 bases, and 12 bases stayed unmatched. The CDR3 is 17 amino acids. CDR3 in amino acids: CATKLGTGGLGNQPQHF. In nucleotides, the CDR3 is TGCGCCACCAAACTCGGGACAGGGGGCCTCGGCAATCAGCCCCAGCATTTT.

This chain uses TRBV6-5 with TRBJ1-3; possible D gene TRBD1, 5 bases. The germline gives CDR1 MNHEY, CDR2 SVGAGI. The CDR3 length is 15 residues. Trimming shortened V by 9 bases and J by 3 bases, and 18 bases separated the two germline ends. The CDR3 DNA follows: TGTGCCAGTGAGTCAGGGTCGTCGGGTGGAAACACCATATATTTT. Residues: CASESGSSGGNTIYF.

The chain recombines TRBV6-6 with TRBJ1-5, with D possibly TRBD1 on 5 matching bases. CDR1 and CDR2 from the germline V gene are MNHNY and SVGAGI (reference sequence). Trimming removed 8 bases at V and 2 bases at J, with 16 bases between. The CDR3 consists of 15 residues. CDR3 nucleotides: TGTGCCAGCCGCCCTCCAACGGGGGGCAATCAGCCCCAGCATTTT. Protein: CASRPPTGGNQPQHF.

The chain joins TRBV14 to TRBJ2-1, with D maybe TRBD2 (6 bases). From germline, CDR1 is SGHDN and CDR2 FVKESK. Trimming pared 0 bases from V and 3 bases from J, leaving 12 bases between. CDR3 length: 16 amino acids. Here the CDR3 DNA reads TGTGCCAGCAGCCAAGATATACTAGCCGGCTACAATGAGCAGTTCTTC. It specifies CASSQDILAGYNEQFF.

This chain links TRBV10-2 with TRBJ1-3; possible D gene TRBD1, 5 bases. The CDR3 is 13 residues long. Trimming took 10 bases from V and 2 from J, leaving 12 bases between them. Germline CDR1 reads WSHSY; CDR2 reads SAAADI. CDR3 protein: CATSPGAGNTIYF. In DNA, the CDR3 is TGCGCCACCTCGCCGGGGGCTGGAAACACCATATATTTT.

The chain links TRBV18 to TRBJ1-1; unclear D gene. This CDR3 region has 13 residues. The germline V gene encodes CDR1 KGHSH and CDR2 LQKENI. Between the trimmed V and J ends, which lost 2 bases and 0 bases, there was a span of 4 bases. In DNA, the CDR3 is TGTGCCAGCTCACCATTCATGAACACTGAAGCTTTCTTT. This codes for CASSPFMNTEAFF.

The rearrangement uses TRBV18 and TRBJ1-2; TRBD1 matches at 9 bases. This CDR3 region has 14 residues. From germline, CDR1 is KGHSH and CDR2 LQKENI. V was pared by 3 bases and J by 6 bases, with 5 bases of the junction left unmatched. In DNA, the CDR3 is TGTGCCAGCTCACCCACTACAGGGGGCAATGGCTACACCTTC. It yields the protein CASSPTTGGNGYTF.

The J gene is TRBJ1-5, the V gene TRBV6-2 or TRBV6-3, with D perhaps TRBD1 (6 bases). Germline assignment: CDR1 MNHEY and CDR2 SVGEGT. V was shortened by 2 bases and J by 6 bases, with 14 bases between the two germline ends. CDR3 length equals 15 residues. In DNA, the CDR3 is TGTGCCAGCAGTTACGCAGGGGCGGTAAGTCAGCCCCAGCATTTT. Protein: CASSYAGAVSQPQHF.

The J gene is TRBJ1-2, the V gene TRBV27; TRBD1 agrees at 8 bases. The CDR3 totals 15 residues. Losses at the gene ends were 3 bases for V and 7 bases for J; bases not matched to a gene: 10. The germline gives CDR1 MNHEY, CDR2 SMNVEV (reference sequence). CDR3 protein: CASSFEGQGAFGYTF. CDR3 nucleotides: TGTGCCAGCAGTTTCGAAGGGCAGGGGGCGTTTGGCTACACCTTC.

The chain joins TRBV5-6 to TRBJ2-5; TRBD2 aligns across 10 bases. The CDR3 is 18 amino acids. Germline-derived CDR1 and CDR2 are SGHDT and YYEEEE. V lost 4 bases, J lost 1 base, and 13 bases stayed unmatched. As DNA, the CDR3 is TGTGCCAGCAGCCGAATCGACAGGAGACTAGCGGGCCAAGAGACCCAGTACTTC. It codes for CASSRIDRRLAGQETQYF.

This clone occurred once. The chain has TRBV9 and TRBJ2-2, with 11 bases matching TRBD2. The CDR3 runs 18 residues. The V and J ends lost 0 bases and 4 bases, in that order; junction bases with no gene match: 8. Germline CDR1 reads SGDLS; CDR2 reads YYNGEE. In nucleotides, the CDR3 is TGTGCCAGCAGCGTAGGTCTAGCGGGAGGAGGAAGCACCGGGGAGCTGTTTTTT. Residues: CASSVGLAGGGSTGELFF.